Shown below are 28 T cell receptor beta chains from a single sample sequenced in a study of blood T cells in healthy people across ages. With a J-beta primer mix and a sample-barcoded 5' primer, a second PCR ran about 7 to 11 cycles. In TCRdb, the 5' RACE reads were re-called with MiXCR into one record per CDR3 protein. The sample holds hundreds of thousands of distinct CDR3 sequences; 53% are singletons and the top ten take roughly 37%. Sequencing was done on a sample of blood. The origin of the receptors is a man at least 80 years old in good health.

The chain uses TRBV10-3 and TRBJ2-7; possible D gene TRBD2, 8 bases. The CDR3 has 13 amino acids. In germline, CDR1 is ENHRY, CDR2 SYGVKD. The CDR3 region has the DNA TGTGCGGACAGGCGGGGGGCCCAGTACGAGCAGTACTTC. Encoded protein: CADRRGAQYEQYF.

This clonotype was detected only a few times. The chain couples TRBV3-1 to TRBJ2-7, with D unclear. The CDR3 loop spans 14 amino acids. CDR1 is LGHDT and CDR2 is YNNKEL in the germline V gene (reference sequence). V dropped 4 bases and J dropped 1 base, with 11 bases sitting between them. The CDR3 here is CASSPPARSYEQYF. For the CDR3, the DNA is TGTGCCAGCAGCCCTCCCGCTCGGTCCTACGAGCAGTACTTC.

The chain recombines TRBV6-2 or TRBV6-3 with TRBJ2-5; D tentatively fits TRBD1 or TRBD2 (6 bases each). The CDR3 is 13 amino acids. The germline V gene has CDR1 MNHEY and CDR2 SVGEGT. V lost 10 bases, J lost 5 bases, and 17 bases lay in between. The CDR3 nucleotides read TGTGCCACCTATACCCGGAGGGGGGAGACCCAGTACTTC. Protein product: CATYTRRGETQYF.

The rearrangement links TRBV2 to TRBJ1-1, with unresolved D. CDR1 and CDR2 (germline): SNHLY, FYNNEI. This CDR3 has 15 residues. V was cut by 3 bases and J by 4 bases, with 15 bases left in between. CDR3 coding DNA: TGTGCCAGCAGTGAGCTTTCGGCCCTGGGCACTGAAGCTTTCTTT. This sequence encodes CASSELSALGTEAFF.

This clonotype was seen a handful of times. The DNA is left out, because the CDR3 cannot be placed on it with certainty; the CDR3 is given as TCRdb lists it. This sequence joins TRBV5-1 and TRBJ2-3; the table's D call TRBD2 went unverified against the DNA. The CDR3 spans 15 residues, counting both ends. Germline CDR1 and CDR2: SGHRS and YFSETQ. The CDR3 sequence is CASSLVGGGARYAYF.

A few counts support this clonotype. The chain combines TRBV9 with TRBJ2-7; D remains unclear. The V end was cut by 4 bases, the J end by 3 bases, with 11 bases between. The CDR3 is made up of 13 amino acids. The germline V gene has CDR1 SGDLS and CDR2 YYNGEE. For the CDR3, the DNA is TGTGCCAGCAGCAACTCGGACGGCTACGAGCAGTACTTC. This translates into CASSNSDGYEQYF.

This clonotype came up a few times. The genes are TRBV11-2 and TRBJ2-7; 7 bases are a match to TRBD1. Trimming cost V 5 bases and J 7 bases; bases outside gene matches: 5. The CDR3 sequence is 12 residues long. Germline values: CDR1 SGHAT, CDR2 FQNNGV. The CDR3 bases are TGTGCCAGCAGCCCGCCGACAGGGGAGCAGTACTTC. Translation: CASSPPTGEQYF. The complete variable domain, with remaining parts taken from reference TRBV11-2 and TRBJ2-7, reads EAGVAQSPRYKIIEKRQSVAFWCNPISGHATLYWYQQILGQGPKLLIQFQNNGVVDDSQLPKDRFSAERLKGVDSTLKIQPAKLEDSAVYLCASSPPTGEQYFGPGTRLTVT.

The chain has TRBV10-3 and TRBJ2-7, with 10 positions matching TRBD1. This CDR3 has 14 amino acids. Trimming cost V 6 bases and J 5 bases; bases outside gene matches: 7. Germline V gene sequence: CDR1 ENHRY, CDR2 SYGVKD. This CDR3 is CAISATGGLDEQYF. Here the CDR3 DNA reads TGTGCCATCAGCGCGACAGGGGGCTTGGACGAGCAGTACTTC.

The chain couples TRBV12-3 or TRBV12-4 to TRBJ2-4, with 7 nucleotides matching TRBD1. The V and J ends lost 6 bases and 6 bases, in that order; junction bases with no gene match: 11. This CDR3 has 15 residues. CDR3 in DNA: TGTGCCAGCAGACCCAGGGGGACAATTGGAAACATTCAGTACTTC. Protein: CASRPRGTIGNIQYF.

This clonotype showed up just a few times. J is TRBJ1-2 and V is TRBV7-9; D is unresolved. V dropped 1 base and J dropped 8 bases, with 17 bases sitting between them. The CDR3 has 15 residues. CDR1 SEHNR and CDR2 FQNEAQ come from the germline V gene (reference sequence). The DNA for the CDR3 is TGTGCCAGCAGCTTAGAATCTCTTACAACGGGGGGCTACACCTTC. It is translated as CASSLESLTTGGYTF.

In this sample, this clonotype turned up a few times. V gene TRBV12-3 or TRBV12-4 combines with J gene TRBJ2-7; D might be TRBD1 or TRBD2, each matching 5 bases. The CDR3 covers 14 residues. V was trimmed by 2 bases and J by 1 base, leaving 9 bases between them. The CDR3: CASSLNRRSYEQYF. CDR3 sequence (DNA): TGTGCCAGCAGTTTAAACAGGAGGTCCTACGAGCAGTACTTC.

The V call is TRBV29-1, the J call TRBJ2-1, with D possibly being TRBD2 (6 bases). Germline-derived CDR1 and CDR2 are SQVTM and ANQGSEA. The CDR3 sequence is 11 residues long. V was shortened by 7 bases and J by 4 bases, with 8 bases between the two germline ends. CDR3 DNA sequence: TGCAGCGGCGGGGTTTACAATGAGCAGTTCTTC. This sequence encodes CSGGVYNEQFF.

This chain links TRBV6-5 with TRBJ2-7, with D hard to call. Germline-derived CDR1 and CDR2 are MNHEY and SVGAGI. This CDR3 spans 11 amino acids. Trimming stripped 11 bases from V and 4 bases from J, with 12 bases between. Here the CDR3 DNA reads TGTGCCGTCCTTCCCGTTTACGAGCAGTACTTC. This sequence encodes CAVLPVYEQYF.

The gene calls are TRBV6-1 and TRBJ2-1; D is perhaps TRBD2 (6 bases). This CDR3 has 14 residues. The V end lost 3 bases, the J end lost 8 bases, and 14 bases lay between the germline ends. Germline assignment: CDR1 MNHNS and CDR2 SASEGT. CDR3 bases: TGTGCCAGCAGTGACCGGGGACTTATCGATGAGCAGTTCTTC. It codes for CASSDRGLIDEQFF.

This chain connects TRBV7-2 to TRBJ2-2, with 11 positions matching TRBD2. Per germline, CDR1 SGHTA and CDR2 FQGNSA. CDR3 size: 15 residues. Losses at the gene ends were 5 bases for V and 5 bases for J; bases not matched to a gene: 4. Here the CDR3 reads CASSHSSGRTGELFF. Written as DNA, the CDR3 is TGTGCCAGCAGCCATTCTAGCGGGAGGACCGGGGAGCTGTTTTTT.

There are a few counts of this clonotype. The chain combines TRBV12-3 or TRBV12-4 with TRBJ2-2; D is perhaps TRBD1 (5 bases). The CDR3 has 14 amino acids. V was shortened by 4 bases and J by 1 base, with 7 bases between the two germline ends. The CDR3 coding sequence is TGTGCCAGCAGTTACGGACAGAACACCGGGGAGCTGTTTTTT. It specifies CASSYGQNTGELFF.

This sequence joins TRBV19 and TRBJ2-1; no clear D gene. In germline, CDR1 is LNHDA, CDR2 SQIVND (reference sequence). Trimming removed 6 bases from V and 2 bases from J, with 11 bases in between. The CDR3 loop spans 14 amino acids. CDR3 sequence reads: CASSPAKAYNEQFF. Written as DNA, the CDR3 is TGTGCCAGTAGCCCTGCAAAGGCCTACAATGAGCAGTTCTTC.

This chain joins TRBV4-2 and TRBJ2-1; 11 bases are a match to TRBD2. The V gene end was trimmed by 4 bases and the J gene end by 3 bases; junction bases not matched to a gene: 14. CDR1 and CDR2 (germline): LGHNA, YNFKEQ. The CDR3 covers 19 residues. The CDR3 reads CASSRREEIGTSGYNEQFF. For the CDR3, the DNA is TGTGCCAGCAGCCGTCGAGAAGAGATTGGGACTAGCGGCTACAATGAGCAGTTCTTC.

In its sample, this clonotype was seen many times. The CDR3 loop reads CASSLGGRYTEAFF. CDR3 DNA: TGTGCCAGCAGTTTAGGAGGCCGGTACACTGAAGCTTTCTTT. V is TRBV12-3 or TRBV12-4 and J is TRBJ1-1; D unclear. Trimming stripped 1 base from V and 3 bases from J, with 9 bases between. This CDR3 comprises 14 residues.

The chain has TRBV6-1 and TRBJ1-2; TRBD1 aligns across 9 bases. Germline CDR1 is MNHNS and CDR2 is SASEGT. The CDR3 contains 15 residues. Trimming at V came to 2 bases and at J to 4 bases, leaving 5 bases not matched to a gene. The CDR3 sequence: CASSESGQGTYGYTF. The CDR3 DNA reads as TGTGCCAGCAGTGAATCAGGACAGGGGACCTATGGCTACACCTTC.

This clonotype has only a few counts. The chain carries TRBV2 and TRBJ2-1; unclear D gene. The V gene lost 1 base and the J gene lost 4 bases, with 5 bases spanning the gap. The CDR3 has 13 residues. Per the germline V gene, CDR1 is SNHLY and CDR2 is FYNNEI. In DNA form, the CDR3 reads TGTGCCAGCAGTGAAGATGGGTACAATGAGCAGTTCTTC. This gives the protein CASSEDGYNEQFF.

The chain employs TRBV24-1 and TRBJ2-3; tentatively, D is TRBD2 (6 bases). Germline V gene lookup returns CDR1 KGHDR and CDR2 SFDVKD. The V and J ends lost 3 bases and 14 bases respectively, with 17 bases between them. This CDR3 contains 13 residues. CDR3 amino acids: CATSDTRRGYAYF. CDR3 DNA sequence: TGTGCCACCAGTGATACCAGGAGGGGATACGCGTATTTT.

This chain connects TRBV29-1 to TRBJ1-2; D is unresolved. Germline V gives CDR1 SQVTM, CDR2 ANQGSEA. CDR3 size: 13 residues. The V and J ends lost 4 bases and 6 bases respectively, with 15 bases between them. CDR3 nucleotides: TGCAGCGTTGTGAACACCCATCAACATGGCTACACCTTC. It yields the protein CSVVNTHQHGYTF.

The genes are TRBV6-5 and TRBJ2-7; maybe TRBD2 (5 bases). Germline values: CDR1 MNHEY, CDR2 SVGAGI. Trimming took off 5 bases at V and 1 base at J, with 9 bases between the two ends. The CDR3 runs 13 residues. CDR3 sequence (DNA): TGTGCCAGCAGTATTGACTATTCCTACGAGCAGTACTTC. This codes for CASSIDYSYEQYF.

The chain couples TRBV29-1 to TRBJ1-4; 8 positions match TRBD1. CDR3 length equals 11 residues. V dropped 4 bases and J dropped 12; count of bases not matched to a gene: 4. Per germline, CDR1 SQVTM and CDR2 ANQGSEA. The CDR3 DNA follows: TGCAGCGTTGGGACAGGGACGGAACTGTTTTTT. This translates into CSVGTGTELFF. Filled out from reference TRBV29-1 and TRBJ1-4, the complete variable domain reads SAVISQKPSRDICQRGTSLTIQCQVDSQVTMMFWYRQQPGQSLTLIATANQGSEATYESGFVIDKFPISRPNLTFSTLTVSNMSPEDSSIYLCSVGTGTELFFGSGTQLSVL.

This clonotype appeared a few times. J is TRBJ2-7 and V is TRBV10-3; possibly TRBD2 for D (7 bases). Germline-derived CDR1 and CDR2 are ENHRY and SYGVKD. V lost 3 bases and J lost 3, with 15 bases in between. This CDR3 has 15 residues. Written as DNA, the CDR3 is TGTGCCATCAGTGAATCGGGGGGCAAGGTCTACGAGCAGTACTTC. This sequence encodes CAISESGGKVYEQYF.

The chain recombines TRBV27 with TRBJ1-2, with a tentative D call TRBD1 (6 bases). Trimming left V 5 bases short and J 4 bases short, with 20 bases between. The CDR3 extends over 16 amino acids. Germline V gives CDR1 MNHEY, CDR2 SMNVEV (reference sequence). The chain's CDR3 is CASSGRFRTAGYGYTF. The CDR3 nucleotides read TGTGCCAGCAGTGGTAGGTTCAGGACAGCGGGCTATGGCTACACCTTC.

The CDR3 protein is CASNTQGAFGEQYF. The CDR3 DNA follows: TGTGCCAGCAACACACAGGGGGCATTCGGCGAGCAGTACTTC. This chain connects TRBV6-5 to TRBJ2-7, with 9 bases fitting TRBD1. The V gene end was trimmed by 7 bases and the J gene end by 6 bases; junction bases not matched to a gene: 10. The germline V gene has CDR1 MNHEY and CDR2 SVGAGI. This CDR3 contains 14 residues.